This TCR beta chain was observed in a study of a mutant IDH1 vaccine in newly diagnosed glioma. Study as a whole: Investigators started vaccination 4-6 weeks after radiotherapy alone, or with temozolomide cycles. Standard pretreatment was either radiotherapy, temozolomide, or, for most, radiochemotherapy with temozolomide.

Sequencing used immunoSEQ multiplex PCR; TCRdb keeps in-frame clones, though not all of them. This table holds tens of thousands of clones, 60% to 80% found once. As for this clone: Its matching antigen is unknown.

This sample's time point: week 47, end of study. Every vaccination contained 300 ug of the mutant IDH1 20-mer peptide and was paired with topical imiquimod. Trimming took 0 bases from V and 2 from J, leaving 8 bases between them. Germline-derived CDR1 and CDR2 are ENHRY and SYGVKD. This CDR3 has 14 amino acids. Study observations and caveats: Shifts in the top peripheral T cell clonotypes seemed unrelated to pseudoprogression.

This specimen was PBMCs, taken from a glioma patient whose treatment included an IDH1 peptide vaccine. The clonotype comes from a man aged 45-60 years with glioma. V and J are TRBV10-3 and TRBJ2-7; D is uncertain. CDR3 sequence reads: CAISESHRAYEQYF. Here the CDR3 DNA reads TGTGCCATCAGTGAGTCGCACAGAGCCTACGAGCAGTACTTC.